A single sample gave rise to the 9 T cell receptor beta chains below, sequenced in a study of metastatic and nonmetastatic thyroid tumors. MiXCR was used by TCRdb to re-call the PCR reads. Here the sample spans 42,000 or so clones, about 19% being singletons. Thyroid surgery had not been preceded by any treatment in any patient. The sample taken for sequencing was tumor tissue. These receptors originate from a female donor with papillary thyroid cancer or a benign thyroid nodule (not recorded which). Some clones in this sample may be carry-over from other donors' samples.

The chain combines TRBV28 with TRBJ2-6; D gene uncertain. V was pared by 7 bases and J by 0 bases, with 7 bases between. The CDR3 length is 14 residues. CDR1 is MDHEN, CDR2 SYDVKM, per germline. DNA of the CDR3: TGTGCCAGCATGGGCACCTCTGGGGCCAACGTCCTGACTTTC. Its protein is CASMGTSGANVLTF.

This clone was counted only a few times. The same CDR3 arises from other DNA sequences in this sample as well. The chain carries TRBV29-1 and TRBJ2-3, with D possibly being TRBD1 (5 bases). The CDR3 contains 15 residues. Trimming cost V 5 bases and J 3 bases, with 18 bases left between them. Germline CDR1 is SQVTM and CDR2 is ANQGSEA. In nucleotides, the CDR3 is TGCAGCGTTTCGGGCCCCCAGGGTTATACAGATACGCAGTATTTT. It is translated as CSVSGPQGYTDTQYF.

This clone was picked up many times. This rearrangement joins TRBV4-3 to TRBJ2-5, with a tentative D call TRBD1 (6 bases). Deletions cut 1 base from V and 3 bases from J, with 15 bases between. Germline CDR1 and CDR2: LGHNA and YSLEER. The CDR3 runs 16 residues. The CDR3: CASSQGFRGLEETQYF. The DNA of the CDR3 is TGCGCCAGCAGCCAAGGCTTCAGGGGTTTGGAAGAGACCCAGTACTTC.

This clone has at least ten counts. V gene TRBV7-2 combines with J gene TRBJ1-2, with 7 bases that match TRBD1. This CDR3 spans 14 amino acids. J lost 12 bases, V lost 0 bases, and 10 bases had no gene match. From germline, CDR1 is SGHTA and CDR2 FQGNSA. In DNA, the CDR3 is TGTGCCAGCAGCTTAGCGCTAGGGGGCAGCGTCGACACCTTC. It codes for CASSLALGGSVDTF. Using reference TRBV7-2 and TRBJ1-2 for the parts outside the CDR3, the full variable domain is GAGVSQSPSNKVTEKGKDVELRCDPISGHTALYWYRQSLGQGLEFLIYFQGNSAPDKSGLPSDRFSAERTGGSVSTLTIQRTQQEDSAVYLCASSLALGGSVDTFGSGTRLTVV.

A word on this clone: With a much larger clone just one base away, this may be a read error. The chain employs TRBV29-1 and TRBJ1-2; D gene unclear. Germline V gene data show CDR1 as SQVTM and CDR2 as ANQGSEA. With 0 bases removed from V and 7 bases from J, the gap between germline ends came to 9 bases. The CDR3 runs 12 residues. The CDR3 DNA reads TGCAGCGTTGAAGATCGCAGTGGTGGCTACACCTTC. Its protein is CSVEDRSGGYTF.

This clone was observed at least ten times. The gene calls are TRBV9 and TRBJ2-3, with D tentatively TRBD1 or TRBD2 (6 bases each). The CDR3 is made up of 14 amino acids. The germline V gene has CDR1 SGDLS and CDR2 YYNGEE. Trimming took off 8 bases at V and 1 base at J, with 14 bases between the two ends. Here the CDR3 reads CASTGAGGTDTQYF. DNA for the CDR3: TGTGCCAGTACGGGGGCTGGTGGCACAGATACGCAGTATTTT. The whole variable domain, filled in from reference TRBV9 and TRBJ2-3, reads DSGVTQTPKHLITATGQRVTLRCSPRSGDLSVYWYQQSLDQGLQFLIQYYNGEERAKGNILERFSAQQFPDLHSELNLSSLELGDSALYFCASTGAGGTDTQYFGPGTRLTVL.

In its sample, this clone was seen a few times. A single base separates this from a much larger clone, so it may be a read error. Additional DNA sequences in this sample encode the identical CDR3. V usage is TRBV5-4 and J usage is TRBJ2-7; D is uncertain. The CDR3 is 13 amino acids. V lost 1 base to trimming and J lost 2 bases, with 7 bases between them. The germline V gene encodes CDR1 SGHNT and CDR2 YYREEE (reference sequence). The CDR3 coding sequence is TGTGCCAGCAGCTTGCGTGGGACCTACGAGCAGTACTTC. Residues: CASSLRGTYEQYF. The whole variable domain, remainder taken from reference TRBV5-4 and TRBJ2-7, is ETGVTQSPTHLIKTRGQQVTLRCSSQSGHNTVSWYQQALGQGPQFIFQYYREEENGRGNFPPRFSGLQFPNYSSELNVNALELDDSALYLCASSLRGTYEQYFGPGTRLTVT.

Ten or more counts support this clone. The CDR3 DNA follows: TGTGCCAGTCGGCTAGCGGGGGGGGATACGCAGTATTTT. Protein sequence: CASRLAGGDTQYF. The chain links TRBV19 to TRBJ2-3, with 12 positions matching TRBD2. CDR1 is LNHDA and CDR2 is SQIVND in the germline V gene (reference sequence). Trimming took 8 bases from V and 6 from J; bases not matched to a gene: 3. The CDR3 covers 13 residues.

This clone occurred many times. V and J are TRBV4-2 and TRBJ1-4, with D maybe TRBD1 (6 bases). The CDR3 contains 14 residues. The germline V gene encodes CDR1 LGHNA and CDR2 YNFKEQ. Deletions cut 4 bases from V and 8 bases from J, with 14 bases between. The CDR3 DNA follows: TGTGCCAGCAGCCTAGGACAGAGGGGAGAAAAACTGTTTTTT. Translation: CASSLGQRGEKLFF.